This record covers a single TCR beta chain. Its antigen is still unknown. Base quality data are lacking; no much larger clone is found one base away. The data derive from a study of blood T cell repertoires in COVID-19 (dated by TCRdb to 2020 to 2022). Study-level background: Samples from collaborators originated in the United States, Italy and Spain and spanned both the acute and convalescent phases of COVID-19. The prospective study material was composed of cDNA or gDNA derived from T cells, B-cell-depleted T cells, or PBMCs. Deeply sampled blood TCRbeta repertoires from subjects exposed to, actively infected with, or recovered from COVID-19 were included in the dataset. A freely available public database, intended as a resource for researchers studying the immune response to SARS-CoV-2, is where the repertoires were released. Samples came from the ongoing ImmuneRACE study (first 160 participants) plus 1,254 subjects from 6 global collaborators. A de-identified subject ID, COVID-19 status, age in years and sex were almost always included in the sample metadata. Where available, HLA class I and class II types were taken from metadata supplied by the sample provider and were not determined by assay-based typing.

Enrolling through a virtual design, the prospective study's participants ranged in age from roughly 18 to 90 years and lived across roughly 23 United States geographic areas. In the prospective study, cohorts were assigned on the basis of participant-reported clinical history obtained from a screening survey and a study questionnaire. Each participant in the prospective study had whole blood, serum and a nasopharyngeal or oropharyngeal swab collected by mobile phlebotomists. Additional blood draws and questionnaires over an approximately two-month period could optionally be provided by prospective study participants. Prospective study blood samples were shipped either frozen or at room temperature before DNA extraction. TCRbeta CDR3 regions were amplified from genomic DNA by means of the immunoSEQ Assay, a bias-controlled multiplex PCR. From the authors' description of their analysis: Within the assay, amplification of reference gene primers was used to estimate how many nucleated cells each sample contained. To quantify the absolute abundance of each unique TCRbeta CDR3 rearrangement, sequence reads were collapsed and filtered. Productive Simpson clonality was computed per sample as the square root of Simpson's diversity index over productive rearrangements. What TCRdb holds here is the immuneACCESS table cut down to in-frame rearrangements. Part of the clones is not present; checked against another copy, under half of the missing clones reflect an unresolved V gene, and the others are unexplained. V and J calls and clone size follow that table, whereas D and trimming were derived from the DNA. The sample contains around 300,000 clones, 85% to 90% of them found a single time. Clones ranked in the top ten supply 1.7% of the sample.

Overall study results and their limits: Clinical and demographic metadata were provided uncurated, with the amount varying by source and participant.

The cysteine opens and the phenylalanine closes a CDR3 of 15 amino acids. CDR3 DNA only is kept here, 45 bases in frame from base 1. V is cut by 2 bases and J by 5 bases, and the space between the germline ends is 15 bases. CDR1 SNHLY and CDR2 FYNNEI are derived from the germline V gene. The chain is assembled from TRBV2 and TRBJ2-5, with no reliable assignment of the D segment. The sequencing sample was made of PBMCs or T cells enriched from blood (not recorded which). This receptor was taken from a woman between 18 and 29 years old with acute COVID-19. The CDR3 in this case is CASSEKQRGWETQYF. The sequence in DNA is TGTGCCAGCAGTGAAAAACAAAGAGGTTGGGAGACCCAGTACTTC.